Each of the 21 T cell receptor beta chains below was sequenced from the same sample in a study of graft-versus-host responses after intestinal transplantation. No antigen has been assigned to these receptors. Produced via immunoSEQ multiplex PCR; TCRdb's table is partial and in-frame only. The table includes fewer than 150,000 clones, around nine tenths detected once. This material consisted of unstimulated CD4+ T cells sorted from spleen or lymph node cells, taken before intestinal transplant. All receptors derive from a human donor who received an intestinal transplant.

V usage is TRBV6-1 and J usage is TRBJ1-3; D is uncertain. Germline assignment: CDR1 MNHNS and CDR2 SASEGT. V lost 4 bases to trimming and J lost 0 bases, with 10 bases between them. This CDR3 has 15 amino acids. CDR3 bases: TGTGCCAGCAGTGTGGGCGGCAGCTCTGGAAACACCATATATTTT. Protein product: CASSVGGSSGNTIYF.

The genes are TRBV9 and TRBJ1-3; 8 bases are shared with TRBD1. The CDR3 is 16 amino acids. Germline CDR1 reads SGDLS; CDR2 reads YYNGEE. With 3 bases clipped from V and 8 bases from J, the junction kept 13 bases outside the gene matches. CDR3 DNA: TGTGCCAGCAGCGGAGTGATGGACAGGGTCGTCGACACCATATATTTT. Translated, it gives CASSGVMDRVVDTIYF.

The gene calls are TRBV2 and TRBJ1-1; D not resolved. The CDR3 covers 15 residues. V lost 8 bases and J 0 bases, leaving 16 bases between the germline ends. Per germline, CDR1 SNHLY and CDR2 FYNNEI. The CDR3 spells CASRRRSGVNTEAFF. The CDR3 DNA is TGTGCCAGCCGCCGTAGATCCGGGGTGAACACTGAAGCTTTCTTT.

V and J are TRBV29-1 and TRBJ2-5, with TRBD1 matching 9 bases. Germline V CDR1 and CDR2: SQVTM, ANQGSEA. The J segment lost 1 base and the V segment lost 1 base, leaving 1 base of the junction unmatched. The CDR3 covers 14 residues. This chain's CDR3 is CSVEGQGVQETQYF. CDR3 bases: TGCAGCGTTGAAGGACAGGGGGTCCAAGAGACCCAGTACTTC.

The chain uses TRBV27 and TRBJ2-3; 7 bases map to TRBD1. CDR3 length equals 16 residues. Germline lookup yields CDR1 MNHEY and CDR2 SMNVEV (reference sequence). The ends lost 8 bases at V and 5 bases at J; junction bases unmatched: 16. The CDR3 coding sequence is TGTGCCAGCTCAAAGCAAGGGGGCGTTCGTATAGATACGCAGTATTTT. It encodes CASSKQGGVRIDTQYF.

The chain links TRBV11-2 to TRBJ1-1; D uncertain. Per the germline V gene, CDR1 is SGHAT and CDR2 is FQNNGV. The CDR3 runs 13 residues. V shed 2 bases and J shed 2 bases, with 6 bases lying between them. The CDR3 coding sequence is TGTGCCAGCAGCTTAAAGTATAACACTGAAGCTTTCTTT. The encoded protein is CASSLKYNTEAFF.

The rearrangement uses TRBV6-1 and TRBJ2-6, with 8 bases identical to TRBD2. V was clipped by 3 bases and J by 0 bases; unmatched bases: 10. Germline V lookup: CDR1 MNHNS, CDR2 SASEGT. This CDR3 has 19 amino acids. The CDR3 DNA follows: TGTGCCAGCAGTGACCGCCCGGGGGGGGTCCGCTCTGGGGCCAACGTCCTGACTTTC. Translated, it gives CASSDRPGGVRSGANVLTF.

The chain joins TRBV5-1 to TRBJ2-4, with a possible D match to TRBD1 (6 bases). Trimming removed 4 bases from V and 0 bases from J, with 8 bases in between. The germline CDR1 and CDR2 sequences are SGHRS and YFSETQ. This CDR3 is 14 amino acids long. The CDR3: CASSPGQAKNIQYF. The CDR3, as DNA: TGCGCCAGCAGCCCGGGACAAGCCAAAAACATTCAGTACTTC. The whole variable domain, filled in from reference TRBV5-1 and TRBJ2-4, reads KAGVTQTPRYLIKTRGQQVTLSCSPISGHRSVSWYQQTPGQGLQFLFEYFSETQRNKGNFPGRFSGRQFSNSRSEMNVSTLELGDSALYLCASSPGQAKNIQYFGAGTRLSVL.

In this sample, this clone turned up once. V usage is TRBV9 and J usage is TRBJ2-1; 9 bases fit TRBD2. Germline CDR1 SGDLS, CDR2 YYNGEE. This CDR3 region has 16 residues. With V trimmed by 4 bases and J by 4 bases, 9 bases remained unmatched. The CDR3, as DNA: TGTGCCAGCAGCCGAGCGGGGGGAGCCCTGTACAATGAGCAGTTCTTC. Residues: CASSRAGGALYNEQFF.

For the CDR3, the DNA is TGCAGCTCCGGCCGGGGTTCCAATGAGCAGTTCTTC. Translation gives CSSGRGSNEQFF. The rearrangement links TRBV29-1 to TRBJ2-1, with D tentatively TRBD2 (5 bases). V lost 8 bases and J 6 bases, leaving 14 bases between the germline ends. CDR3 size: 12 residues. Germline lookup yields CDR1 SQVTM and CDR2 ANQGSEA.

The J gene is TRBJ1-6, the V gene TRBV19; D call uncertain. CDR1 is LNHDA and CDR2 is SQIVND in the germline V gene (reference sequence). This CDR3 comprises 16 residues. V gave up 3 bases and J gave up 4 bases, with 13 bases separating them. The CDR3 loop is CASSILQTAYNSPLHF. The CDR3 nucleotides are TGTGCCAGTAGTATCCTCCAGACGGCTTATAATTCACCCCTCCACTTT.

This rearrangement joins TRBV5-1 to TRBJ1-4; 9 bases are a match to TRBD1. The V segment lost 2 bases and the J segment 0 bases; nucleotides outside the gene matches: 5. The CDR3 runs 17 residues. Germline values: CDR1 SGHRS, CDR2 YFSETQ. This CDR3 reads CASSFGGQGATNEKLFF. CDR3 bases: TGCGCCAGCAGCTTCGGGGGACAGGGTGCAACTAATGAAAAACTGTTTTTT.

The rearrangement uses TRBV7-8 and TRBJ1-2; 7 bases map to TRBD1. Germline V gives CDR1 SGHVS, CDR2 FQNEAQ. The trim removed 4 bases at V and 8 bases at J, leaving 7 bases unmatched. CDR3 size: 13 residues. CDR3: CASSYTGAGGYTF. CDR3 DNA sequence: TGTGCCAGCAGCTATACAGGGGCGGGGGGCTACACCTTC.

The chain combines TRBV6-6 with TRBJ1-1; unclear D gene. The germline V and J ends were trimmed by 4 bases and 8 bases, with 14 bases remaining between them. Germline V gene lookup returns CDR1 MNHNY and CDR2 SVGAGI (reference sequence). The CDR3 contains 13 residues. The CDR3 nucleotides are TGTGCCAGCAGTTTGTACCCGACATCCGAAGCTTTCTTT. The encoded protein is CASSLYPTSEAFF.

This clone was counted only a few times. The J gene is TRBJ1-1, the V gene TRBV6-5; tentative D call: TRBD1 (6 bases). This CDR3 has 15 residues. V gave up 0 bases and J gave up 3 bases, with 11 bases separating them. Germline V lookup: CDR1 MNHEY, CDR2 SVGAGI. Here the CDR3 DNA reads TGTGCCAGCAGTTACTCGCCAGGGGCGGACACTGAAGCTTTCTTT. Protein: CASSYSPGADTEAFF.

The rearrangement joins TRBV5-1 to TRBJ1-5, with D perhaps matching TRBD1 (6 bases). Trimming pared 2 bases from V and 5 bases from J, leaving 14 bases between. Germline lookup yields CDR1 SGHRS and CDR2 YFSETQ. CDR3 length equals 15 residues. The CDR3 spells CASSLGGISDQPQHF. The CDR3 region has the DNA TGCGCCAGCAGCTTAGGGGGGATAAGTGATCAGCCCCAGCATTTT. The full variable domain, with the rest looked up from reference TRBV5-1 and TRBJ1-5, is KAGVTQTPRYLIKTRGQQVTLSCSPISGHRSVSWYQQTPGQGLQFLFEYFSETQRNKGNFPGRFSGRQFSNSRSEMNVSTLELGDSALYLCASSLGGISDQPQHFGDGTRLSIL.

The CDR3 DNA follows: TGTGCCAGCAGCTTATGGGGGAGCTCTGGAAACACCATATATTTT. As protein: CASSLWGSSGNTIYF. The rearrangement links TRBV11-3 to TRBJ1-3; TRBD1 is a possible D gene (5 bases). This CDR3 has 15 residues. In germline, CDR1 is SGHNT, CDR2 YENEEA. The ends were cut back, 2 bases at V and 0 bases at J, with 8 bases in the middle.

J is TRBJ2-3 and V is TRBV9; a weak D match, TRBD2 (6 bases). Germline assignment: CDR1 SGDLS and CDR2 YYNGEE. The CDR3 runs to 15 residues. Trimming took 3 bases from V and 4 from J, leaving 15 bases between them. This chain's CDR3 is CASSDRGAEPDTQYF. In DNA form, the CDR3 reads TGTGCCAGCAGCGACCGCGGGGCCGAACCAGATACGCAGTATTTT.

This clone was recorded only once. The genes are TRBV5-1 and TRBJ2-7, with a tentative D call TRBD1 (5 bases). This CDR3 has 12 amino acids. V was clipped by 0 bases and J by 4 bases, with 5 bases between them. The germline gives CDR1 SGHRS, CDR2 YFSETQ. The CDR3 loop reads CASSLDRYEQYF. DNA of the CDR3: TGCGCCAGCAGCTTGGACAGGTACGAGCAGTACTTC.

The J gene is TRBJ1-2, the V gene TRBV21-1. TRBV21-1 is an annotated pseudogene. This CDR3 spans 13 amino acids. CDR3 DNA sequence: TGTGCCAGCAGAGTCCTAAGGCGGAGAGGCTACACCTTC. It translates to CASRVLRRRGYTF.

The J gene is TRBJ2-3, the V gene TRBV6-6, with TRBD2 identical over 9 bases. V shed 2 bases, J shed 5 bases, and the junction held 5 bases outside the gene matches. The CDR3 extends over 15 amino acids. CDR1 and CDR2 (germline): MNHNY, SVGAGI (reference sequence). CDR3 DNA sequence: TGTGCCAGCAGTTACGGCGGGGGGGCGGGAGATACGCAGTATTTT. Residues: CASSYGGGAGDTQYF.